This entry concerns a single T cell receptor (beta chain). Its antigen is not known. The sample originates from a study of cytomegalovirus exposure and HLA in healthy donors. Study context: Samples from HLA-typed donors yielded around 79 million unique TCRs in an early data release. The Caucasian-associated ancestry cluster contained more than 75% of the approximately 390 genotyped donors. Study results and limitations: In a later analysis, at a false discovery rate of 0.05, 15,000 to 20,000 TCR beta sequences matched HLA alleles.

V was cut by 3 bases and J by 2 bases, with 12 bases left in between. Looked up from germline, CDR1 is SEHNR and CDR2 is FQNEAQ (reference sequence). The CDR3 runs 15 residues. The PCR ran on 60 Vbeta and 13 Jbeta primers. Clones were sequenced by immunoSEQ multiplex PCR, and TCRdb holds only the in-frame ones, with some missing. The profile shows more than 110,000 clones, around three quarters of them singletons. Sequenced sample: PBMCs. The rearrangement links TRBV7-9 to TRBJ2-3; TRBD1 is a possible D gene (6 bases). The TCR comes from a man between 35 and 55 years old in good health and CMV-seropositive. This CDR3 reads CASSFRQASTDTQYF. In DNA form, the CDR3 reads TGTGCCAGCAGCTTCCGACAGGCGTCCACAGATACGCAGTATTTT.